One and the same sample provided the 8 T cell receptor beta chains below, sequenced in a study of T cell responses to AZD1222 COVID-19 vaccine (dated by TCRdb to about 2021). Interpreted using the paper, the time point label stands for: baseline before first vaccination. Library construction relied on the immunoSEQ multiplex PCR assay. This is the immuneACCESS table as TCRdb keeps it, with only in-frame sequences that have V and J called. A part of the clones is gone; compared with another copy, unresolved V genes explain less than half, and the rest is unexplained. Here the sample has about 140,000 clones; roughly 92% occur a single time. The top ten hold approximately 1.5% of the sample. Specimen: peripheral blood, collected on day 0 of AZD1222 vaccination. These TCRs come from an adult in good health.

This sequence joins TRBV27 and TRBJ2-7, with 10 bases aligning to TRBD2. From germline, CDR1 is MNHEY and CDR2 SMNVEV (reference sequence). This CDR3 spans 19 amino acids. J lost 3 bases, V lost 5 bases, and 19 bases had no gene match. The CDR3 reads CASSNLQGWLASGGYEQYF. In DNA form, the CDR3 reads TGTGCCAGCAGTAATCTTCAGGGATGGCTCGCTAGCGGGGGCTACGAGCAGTACTTC.

The chain has TRBV13 and TRBJ2-5; 8 bases agree with TRBD2. The CDR3 contains 15 residues. The germline CDR1 and CDR2 sequences are PRHDT and FYEKMQ (reference sequence). V lost 0 bases, J lost 4 bases, and 4 bases stayed unmatched. CDR3 nucleotides: TGTGCCAGCAGCTTAGGCGGGAGGGCGGGAGAGACCCAGTACTTC. As protein: CASSLGGRAGETQYF.

V is TRBV12-5 and J is TRBJ2-1, with D possibly called TRBD1 or TRBD2 (5 bases each). Trimming stripped 4 bases from V and 12 bases from J, with 16 bases between. This CDR3 region has 13 residues. CDR1 is LGHNT, CDR2 FRNRAP, per germline. CDR3 DNA: TGTGCTAGTGGTTCAGGGAGTCCTTTTGGGCAGTTCTTC. Translation: CASGSGSPFGQFF.

This rearrangement joins TRBV4-1 to TRBJ2-7; TRBD1 aligns across 10 bases. Germline lookup yields CDR1 MGHRA and CDR2 YSYEKL. The CDR3 covers 15 residues. Unmatched junction bases numbered 7, after V lost 4 bases and J lost 4 bases. CDR3: CASSLEGQGYYEQYF. CDR3 coding DNA: TGCGCCAGCAGCCTCGAGGGACAGGGGTATTACGAGCAGTACTTC.

The chain carries TRBV5-4 and TRBJ1-6; a weak D match, TRBD1 (6 bases). Per germline, CDR1 SGHNT and CDR2 YYREEE (reference sequence). V shed 0 bases and J shed 9 bases, with 10 bases lying between them. CDR3 length: 14 amino acids. The CDR3 DNA sequence: TGTGCCAGCAGCTTGGGGGGGCTTGGTTCACCCCTCCACTTT. Encoded protein: CASSLGGLGSPLHF.

This clone was detected many times. The V call is TRBV19, the J call TRBJ1-3; 8 nucleotides align to TRBD1. The CDR3 length is 19 residues. V gave up 1 base and J gave up 4 bases; unmatched junction bases: 15. Germline CDR1 LNHDA, CDR2 SQIVND (reference sequence). The CDR3 spells CASSIVGQGAKVWGNTIYF. The CDR3 DNA is TGTGCCAGTAGTATAGTTGGGCAGGGGGCTAAAGTTTGGGGAAACACCATATATTTT.

This clone was recorded a few times. CDR3 nucleotides: TGTGCCAGCACCCTGTTGAGGACCATGAACACTGAAGCTTTCTTT. Residues: CASTLLRTMNTEAFF. The rearrangement uses TRBV6-5 and TRBJ1-1; D gene uncertain. Germline V gene data show CDR1 as MNHEY and CDR2 as SVGAGI. The CDR3 spans 15 residues. V lost 7 bases and J lost 0, with 15 bases in between.

The rearrangement joins TRBV5-1 to TRBJ1-2, with D perhaps matching TRBD1 (5 bases). Germline CDR1 SGHRS, CDR2 YFSETQ. There are 15 residues in the CDR3. V dropped 4 bases and J dropped 4 bases, with 17 bases sitting between them. Here the CDR3 reads CASSENRFKGYGYTF. CDR3 coding DNA: TGCGCCAGCAGCGAGAACAGGTTTAAAGGCTATGGCTACACCTTC.